The 4 T cell receptor beta chains in this list originate from one sample, sequenced in a study of OX40 agonist ivuxolimab in advanced cancers. Some clones are missing from TCRdb's copy, which holds only in-frame ones; the method was immunoSEQ multiplex PCR. The sample lists 40,000 to 45,000 clones; roughly four fifths were seen once. This specimen consisted of CD4+ or CD8+ T cells sorted from blood, obtained in a trial of the OX40 agonist ivuxolimab. The receptor set was obtained from an adult with an advanced solid tumor such as melanoma, head and neck, liver or kidney cancer.

The chain is built from TRBV9 and TRBJ2-5; D possibly uses TRBD1 or TRBD2 (6 bases each). CDR3 size: 15 residues. CDR1 is SGDLS, CDR2 YYNGEE, per germline. The V end lost 0 bases, the J end lost 2 bases, and 11 bases lay between the germline ends. The CDR3 DNA follows: TGTGCCAGCAGCGTAGTTCGAGGGGGGCAAGAGACCCAGTACTTC. Its protein product is CASSVVRGGQETQYF.

The CDR3 DNA reads as TGCGCCAGCAGTGAAGCCAAGGGACAGGGGGAAGAGACCCAGTACTTC. As protein: CASSEAKGQGEETQYF. The chain uses TRBV10-1 and TRBJ2-5, with 11 bases matching TRBD1. V gave up 3 bases and J gave up 3 bases; unmatched junction bases: 6. CDR1 WNHNN and CDR2 SYGVQD come from the germline V gene (reference sequence). The CDR3 runs to 16 residues.

The J gene is TRBJ1-6, the V gene TRBV2, with D possibly TRBD1 on 6 matching bases. V lost 5 bases, J lost 9 bases, and 14 bases lay in between. Germline CDR1 reads SNHLY; CDR2 reads FYNNEI. The CDR3 is 14 residues long. The CDR3 sequence is CASSRDRRLSPLHF. The CDR3 bases are TGTGCCAGCAGTCGCGACAGGAGACTTTCACCCCTCCACTTT.

The chain links TRBV6-5 to TRBJ1-4, with D unresolved. V was shortened by 2 bases and J by 8 bases, with 9 bases between the two germline ends. This CDR3 region has 13 residues. Per the germline V gene, CDR1 is MNHEY and CDR2 is SVGAGI. In DNA, the CDR3 is TGTGCCAGCAGTTACGTTAGCGGAGAAAAACTGTTTTTT. Its protein product is CASSYVSGEKLFF.